The clone carrying this TCR beta chain was seen a single time. Trimming took off 1 base at V and 10 bases at J, with 11 bases between the two ends. CDR3 size: 13 residues. Germline V gene sequence: CDR1 WSHSY, CDR2 SAAADI. This specimen belongs to a study of blood T cell repertoires in COVID-19. About the research overall: Spain, Italy and the United States supplied samples that represented acute and convalescent COVID-19. Sources were T cells, B-cell-depleted T cells, or PBMCs; the material itself was cDNA or gDNA.

Original analysis: Nucleated cell number was recorded as an estimate derived from reference gene primer amplification. Clones were read by immunoSEQ multiplex PCR, and TCRdb kept only the in-frame ones, dropping some. The V and J calls and clone size come from that table; D and trimming were worked out from the DNA. The sample carries 200,000 to 250,000 clones, approximately 81% recorded once. Material for sequencing was peripheral blood. This sequence originates from a woman older than 75 with acute or convalescent COVID-19. The chain joins TRBV10-2 to TRBJ2-1, with a weak D call TRBD2 (6 bases). CDR3 nucleotides: TGCGCCAGCAGTGAGTTCGGGGGAGAGGAGCAGTTCTTC. Translation: CASSEFGGEEQFF.